Following are 5 T cell receptor beta chains from one sample sequenced in a study of T cell clones after liver transplantation. Libraries were prepared by immunoSEQ multiplex PCR; TCRdb keeps only in-frame clonotypes and omits some of them. The sample lists about 78,000 clones, about 80% occurring once. The specimen comprised CD4+ T cells from blood, sampled before liver transplant. These receptors were taken from a human donor who received a liver transplant.

This chain joins TRBV2 and TRBJ2-5; 8 nucleotides agree with TRBD2. After removal of 8 bases from V and 4 bases from J, the junction contained 9 bases not matched to a gene. This CDR3 contains 14 residues. Germline V lookup: CDR1 SNHLY, CDR2 FYNNEI. In DNA form, the CDR3 reads TGTGCCAGCTCGGACGGGAGGGCTCCAGAGACCCAGTACTTC. This encodes CASSDGRAPETQYF.

This rearrangement joins TRBV5-6 to TRBJ2-1; 11 bases match TRBD2. There are 15 residues in the CDR3. The trim removed 4 bases at V and 4 bases at J, leaving 4 bases unmatched. Germline CDR1 is SGHDT and CDR2 is YYEEEE. CDR3 sequence reads: CASSATSGSYNEQFF. Here the CDR3 DNA reads TGTGCCAGCAGCGCTACTAGCGGGAGTTACAATGAGCAGTTCTTC.

The genes are TRBV11-2 and TRBJ1-1; no clear D gene. The V gene lost 5 bases and the J gene lost 5 bases, with 12 bases spanning the gap. CDR1 and CDR2 (germline): SGHAT, FQNNGV. The CDR3 is made up of 13 amino acids. This chain's CDR3 is CASSPPTGTEAFF. Here the CDR3 DNA reads TGTGCCAGCAGCCCCCCGACGGGGACTGAAGCTTTCTTT. The full variable domain, rest sourced from reference TRBV11-2 and TRBJ1-1, is EAGVAQSPRYKIIEKRQSVAFWCNPISGHATLYWYQQILGQGPKLLIQFQNNGVVDDSQLPKDRFSAERLKGVDSTLKIQPAKLEDSAVYLCASSPPTGTEAFFGQGTRLTVV.

The chain couples TRBV29-1 to TRBJ2-1, with 10 positions matching TRBD2. This CDR3 comprises 15 residues. J lost 0 bases, V lost 7 bases, and 6 bases had no gene match. From germline, CDR1 is SQVTM and CDR2 ANQGSEA. This chain's CDR3 is CSGRLAGSSYNEQFF. DNA for the CDR3: TGCAGCGGCAGACTAGCGGGTAGCTCCTACAATGAGCAGTTCTTC.

The J gene is TRBJ2-5, the V gene TRBV5-1; the D gene could be TRBD1 or TRBD2 (5 bases each). Germline CDR1 is SGHRS and CDR2 is YFSETQ. This CDR3 region has 14 residues. Trimming cost V 1 base and J 5 bases, with 12 bases left between them. Here the CDR3 reads CASSLQGPTETQYF. CDR3 DNA: TGCGCCAGCAGCTTGCAGGGACCAACGGAGACCCAGTACTTC.